Following are 17 T cell receptor beta chains from one sample sequenced in a study of identical twins (dated by TCRdb to 2016 to 2017). The protocol used for the library was 5' RACE. Instrument on record: Illumina HiSeq 2000. The raw public reads went through TCRdb reprocessing: fastp at Q25, MiXCR clone calling, in-frame beta chains kept. Under each unique CDR3 protein, matching rows form one entry showing the most common genes and DNA. Counted in this sample were 650,000 to 750,000 distinct CDR3 sequences; 21% of them appeared once. In total, the top ten clones hold approximately 4.3% of the sample. The sample was also reused in another study, on T cells expressing NK-cell markers.

The sequencing input was PBMCs. These receptors were taken from a woman in her late teens or twenties in good health.

The sample holds one count of this clonotype. V and J are TRBV6-2 or TRBV6-3 and TRBJ1-1; D gene ambiguous. V was pared by 9 bases and J by 2 bases, with 19 bases between. CDR3 length: 15 amino acids. CDR1 and CDR2 from the germline V gene are MNHEY and SVGEGT. The CDR3 DNA is TGTGCCAGGGTAGAAGGTGCCGGATCCAACACTGAAGCTTTCTTT. Protein: CARVEGAGSNTEAFF.

This clonotype was picked up a small number of times. This rearrangement joins TRBV5-6 to TRBJ2-1, with unresolved D. V lost 2 bases, J lost 5 bases, and 5 bases lay in between. CDR3 length: 12 amino acids. Germline V CDR1 and CDR2: SGHDT, YYEEEE. The CDR3 loop is CASSLFNNEQFF. CDR3 coding DNA: TGTGCCAGCAGCTTATTCAACAATGAGCAGTTCTTC.

There are a few counts of this clonotype. This sequence joins TRBV12-3 or TRBV12-4 and TRBJ2-5, with D possibly being TRBD1 or TRBD2 (6 bases each). The CDR3 length is 15 residues. Deletions cut 6 bases from V and 8 bases from J, with 22 bases between. CDR3 sequence (DNA): TGTGCCAGCAGCCCGACAGGCGGGACGGGGTTTACCCAGTACTTC. Its protein is CASSPTGGTGFTQYF.

The J gene is TRBJ2-5, the V gene TRBV5-1; no reliable D call. From germline, CDR1 is SGHRS and CDR2 YFSETQ. This CDR3 is 12 amino acids long. The V and J ends lost 4 bases and 7 bases respectively, with 11 bases between them. The CDR3 coding sequence is TGCGCCAGCAGCGAAAGCGTTCGGACCCAGTACTTC. Its protein product is CASSESVRTQYF.

The rearrangement uses TRBV5-1 and TRBJ2-7; either TRBD1 or TRBD2 may fit D (6 bases each). This CDR3 has 15 amino acids. Germline V gene sequence: CDR1 SGHRS, CDR2 YFSETQ. V gave up 3 bases and J gave up 5 bases, with 18 bases separating them. The CDR3 is CASSWSEGGYNEQYF. Written as DNA, the CDR3 is TGCGCCAGCAGCTGGTCGGAGGGGGGCTACAACGAGCAGTACTTC.

The J gene is TRBJ2-2, the V gene TRBV20-1; TRBD1 matches 8 bases. This CDR3 has 15 residues. The V gene's germline CDR1 is DFQATT and CDR2 SNEGSKA (reference sequence). The trim removed 5 bases at V and 1 base at J, leaving 6 bases unmatched. The chain's CDR3 is CSASGQGENTGELFF. DNA for the CDR3: TGCAGTGCTTCCGGACAGGGCGAGAACACCGGGGAGCTGTTTTTT.

The chain recombines TRBV12-5 with TRBJ2-1; 12 bases map to TRBD2. V gave up 1 base and J gave up 6 bases; unmatched junction bases: 1. The CDR3 is made up of 15 amino acids. Germline V gene lookup returns CDR1 LGHNT and CDR2 FRNRAP. CDR3 region: CASGLAGLAGNEQFF. Written as DNA, the CDR3 is TGTGCTAGTGGTTTGGCGGGACTAGCGGGCAATGAGCAGTTCTTC.

V usage is TRBV6-1 and J usage is TRBJ1-2; no reliable D call. Trimming pared 1 base from V and 8 bases from J, leaving 14 bases between. From germline, CDR1 is MNHNS and CDR2 SASEGT. The CDR3 has 14 residues. CDR3 in amino acids: CASSEGNMGGGYTF. DNA of the CDR3: TGTGCCAGCAGTGAAGGAAATATGGGCGGGGGCTACACCTTC.

This clonotype was counted a few times. The J gene is TRBJ2-1, the V gene TRBV5-1, with 9 positions matching TRBD2. CDR1 is SGHRS and CDR2 is YFSETQ in the germline V gene. V gave up 2 bases and J gave up 6 bases; unmatched junction bases: 6. There are 15 residues in the CDR3. The CDR3 DNA follows: TGCGCCAGCAGCTTAGGGGTAGCGGGGGCCAATGAGCAGTTCTTC. Its protein product is CASSLGVAGANEQFF.

This clonotype was seen just once. The chain couples TRBV19 to TRBJ2-1, with D possibly being TRBD2 (6 bases). CDR1 is LNHDA, CDR2 SQIVND, per germline (reference sequence). V was trimmed by 7 bases and J by 3 bases, leaving 16 bases between them. This CDR3 is built from 15 residues. As DNA, the CDR3 is TGTGCCAGTAAACGGCGGGCTAGCGACTACAATGAGCAGTTCTTC. This gives the protein CASKRRASDYNEQFF.

The chain links TRBV5-1 to TRBJ2-5; weak D call: TRBD2 (6 bases). V was trimmed by 2 bases and J by 5 bases, leaving 16 bases between them. The CDR3 has 15 residues. In germline, CDR1 is SGHRS, CDR2 YFSETQ. CDR3 in DNA: TGCGCCAGCAGCTTAGAACCGGGAGTACGGGAGACCCAGTACTTC. Its translation is CASSLEPGVRETQYF.

The CDR3 DNA follows: TGCGCCAGCAGTCAATCGGCAGGGGGTCCAACTAATGAAAAACTGTTTTTT. It encodes CASSQSAGGPTNEKLFF. The chain employs TRBV23-1 and TRBJ1-4; 7 bases align to TRBD1. Being an ORF, TRBV23-1 has a function that is uncertain. V shed 0 bases, J shed 0 bases, and the junction held 4 bases outside the gene matches. The CDR3 runs to 17 residues.

This clonotype was observed at least ten times. This rearrangement joins TRBV20-1 to TRBJ2-7; 11 bases agree with TRBD1. Germline V gene sequence: CDR1 DFQATT, CDR2 SNEGSKA (reference sequence). Losses at the gene ends were 5 bases for V and 2 bases for J; bases not matched to a gene: 2. The CDR3 extends over 13 amino acids. CDR3 sequence (DNA): TGCAGTGCTGGGGACAGGGGGACCTACGAGCAGTACTTC. Residues: CSAGDRGTYEQYF.

This clonotype was counted a few times. CDR3: CASSSRIAGEQVSYNEQFF. CDR3 nucleotides: TGTGCCAGCAGCTCCCGGATAGCGGGGGAACAGGTCTCCTACAATGAGCAGTTCTTC. The chain couples TRBV11-1 to TRBJ2-1; 9 bases align to TRBD2. Germline trimming cut 4 bases from V and 0 bases from J; bases unmatched to any gene: 13. CDR1 is SGHAT, CDR2 FQDESV, per germline (reference sequence). CDR3 length equals 19 residues.

This clonotype was seen more than once but under ten times. The chain joins TRBV7-2 to TRBJ2-1; 7 nucleotides line up with TRBD1. Looked up from germline, CDR1 is SGHTA and CDR2 is FQGNSA. This CDR3 comprises 14 residues. V trimming: 5 bases; J trimming: 7 bases; junction bases outside the gene matches: 8. CDR3 DNA: TGTGCCAGCAGCAGTGGGACAGCCAGGAATGAGCAGTTCTTC. Amino acid sequence: CASSSGTARNEQFF.

This sequence joins TRBV11-1 and TRBJ2-1, with 7 bases matching TRBD2. Germline assignment: CDR1 SGHAT and CDR2 FQDESV (reference sequence). After removal of 2 bases from V and 0 bases from J, the junction contained 10 bases not matched to a gene. CDR3 size: 18 residues. The CDR3 region has the DNA TGTGCCAGCAGCTTACGTGCGAGCGGGGTAAGCTCCTACAATGAGCAGTTCTTC. Translation gives CASSLRASGVSSYNEQFF.

The chain is built from TRBV12-3 or TRBV12-4 and TRBJ1-1; maybe TRBD1 (6 bases). Trimming removed 2 bases from V and 6 bases from J, with 13 bases in between. This CDR3 spans 14 amino acids. CDR3 DNA: TGTGCCAGCAGTTTATGGGGGGACAAAGCTGAAGCTTTCTTT. Protein: CASSLWGDKAEAFF.